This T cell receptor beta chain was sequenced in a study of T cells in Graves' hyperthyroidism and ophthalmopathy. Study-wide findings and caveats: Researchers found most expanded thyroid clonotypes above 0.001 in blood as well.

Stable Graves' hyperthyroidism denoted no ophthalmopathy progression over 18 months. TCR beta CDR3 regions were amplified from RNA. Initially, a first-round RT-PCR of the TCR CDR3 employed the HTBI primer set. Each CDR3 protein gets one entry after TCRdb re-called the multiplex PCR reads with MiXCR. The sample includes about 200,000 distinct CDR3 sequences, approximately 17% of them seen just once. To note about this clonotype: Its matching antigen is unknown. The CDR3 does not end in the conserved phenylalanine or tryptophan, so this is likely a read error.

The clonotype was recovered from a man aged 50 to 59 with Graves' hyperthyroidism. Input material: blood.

The CDR3 bases are TGTGCCAGCAGCTTTCACGGGGGAGGAGGGGAGACCCAGTACCTC. This sequence encodes CASSFHGGGGETQYL. The chain is built from TRBV5-6 and TRBJ2-5, with a weak D call TRBD2 (6 bases). This CDR3 has 15 amino acids. V was pared by 2 bases and J by 5 bases, with 16 bases between. CDR1 SGHDT and CDR2 YYEEEE come from the germline V gene.